This is a list of T cell receptor beta chains from one sample in a study of T cell changes during pregnancy in multiple sclerosis. Assay used: immunoSEQ multiplex PCR; TCRdb lists only in-frame clones, some missing. The sample holds approximately 100,000 clones; about 94% are singletons and the top ten take approximately 1%. The specimen comprised peripheral blood, sampled before pregnancy. These receptors were obtained from a female donor with multiple sclerosis, enrolled in a pregnancy study. Both conserved end residues are part of each CDR3. Fields, in order: V gene, J gene, clone size, D gene, CDR3 protein, CDR3 DNA. D genes are given only for firm matches. The size field is filled for only some rows; it gives once, few, many or a size class.

v_gene: TRBV5-4; j_gene: TRBJ2-5; abundance: once; d_gene: NA; CDR3aa: CASSLLGGGGMETQYF; CDR3nt: TGTGCCAGCAGCTTGCTCGGTGGAGGAGGCATGGAGACCCAGTACTTC
v_gene: TRBV27; j_gene: TRBJ2-7; abundance: NA; d_gene: TRBD1; CDR3aa: CASSQTGQGYYEQYF; CDR3nt: TGTGCCAGCAGTCAGACGGGACAGGGCTACTACGAGCAGTACTTC
v_gene: TRBV9; j_gene: TRBJ2-7; abundance: NA; d_gene: TRBD2; CDR3aa: CASSFSGSSYEQYF; CDR3nt: TGTGCCAGCAGCTTTAGCGGGAGCTCCTACGAGCAGTACTTC
v_gene: TRBV28; j_gene: TRBJ1-3; abundance: NA; d_gene: NA; CDR3aa: CATRLSSGNTIYF; CDR3nt: TGTGCCACCAGGTTGAGCTCTGGAAACACCATATATTTT
v_gene: TRBV19; j_gene: TRBJ1-1; abundance: NA; d_gene: TRBD1; CDR3aa: CASSMLWTGSTEAFF; CDR3nt: TGTGCCAGTAGTATGTTATGGACAGGGAGCACTGAAGCTTTCTTT
v_gene: TRBV5-1; j_gene: TRBJ2-7; abundance: NA; d_gene: TRBD2; CDR3aa: CASSLATSGTGEQYF; CDR3nt: TGCGCCAGCAGCTTGGCCACTAGCGGGACTGGCGAGCAGTACTTC
v_gene: TRBV29-1; j_gene: TRBJ2-7; abundance: NA; d_gene: TRBD2; CDR3aa: CSVEESSGVLAGSYEQYF; CDR3nt: TGCAGCGTTGAGGAATCTTCAGGGGTACTAGCGGGCTCCTACGAGCAGTACTTC
v_gene: TRBV27; j_gene: TRBJ2-5; abundance: NA; d_gene: NA; CDR3aa: CASSSDWEETQYF; CDR3nt: TGTGCCAGCAGTTCCGACTGGGAAGAGACCCAGTACTTC
v_gene: TRBV6-1; j_gene: TRBJ1-4; abundance: NA; d_gene: NA; CDR3aa: CASSFSEEKLFF; CDR3nt: TGTGCCAGCAGCTTCTCAGAAGAAAAACTGTTTTTT
v_gene: TRBV7-8; j_gene: TRBJ1-5; abundance: NA; d_gene: TRBD1; CDR3aa: CASSPGQGGPGQPQHF; CDR3nt: TGTGCCAGCAGCCCCGGACAGGGGGGACCCGGTCAGCCCCAGCATTTT
v_gene: TRBV6-5; j_gene: TRBJ2-5; abundance: once; d_gene: NA; CDR3aa: CASQRLDQETQYF; CDR3nt: TGTGCCAGCCAAAGACTAGACCAAGAGACCCAGTACTTC
v_gene: TRBV4-2; j_gene: TRBJ2-5; abundance: NA; d_gene: TRBD2; CDR3aa: CASSQDREGQETQYF; CDR3nt: TGTGCCAGCAGCCAAGATCGGGAGGGCCAAGAGACCCAGTACTTC
v_gene: TRBV10-1; j_gene: TRBJ1-1; abundance: NA; d_gene: NA; CDR3aa: CASRTTGMDGAFF; CDR3nt: TGCGCCAGCAGAACAACAGGGATGGACGGAGCTTTCTTT
v_gene: TRBV4-2; j_gene: TRBJ2-2; abundance: NA; d_gene: NA; CDR3aa: CASSKEYPAANTGELFF; CDR3nt: TGTGCCAGCAGCAAAGAATATCCAGCGGCCAACACCGGGGAGCTGTTTTTT
v_gene: TRBV13; j_gene: TRBJ2-4; abundance: NA; d_gene: TRBD2; CDR3aa: CASSPQGGLAGTKNIQYF; CDR3nt: TGTGCCAGCAGCCCCCAGGGGGGACTAGCGGGGACCAAAAACATTCAGTACTTC
v_gene: TRBV7-8; j_gene: TRBJ2-7; abundance: NA; d_gene: NA; CDR3aa: CASSPRARLSYEQYF; CDR3nt: TGTGCCAGCAGCCCGCGGGCTCGCCTCTCCTACGAGCAGTACTTC
v_gene: TRBV18; j_gene: TRBJ2-7; abundance: NA; d_gene: NA; CDR3aa: CASSPQAGVSYEQYF; CDR3nt: TGTGCCAGCTCACCACAAGCAGGGGTCTCCTACGAGCAGTACTTC